The present T cell receptor beta chain was sequenced within a study of Tregs in tolerant kidney transplant recipients. Whole-study results and caveats: Biological reproducibility was not directly addressed, but technical replication error appeared minimal. Tregs expanded with activated donor B cells seemed most donor-specific.

Remarks on this clone: Its target is not known.

Here immunoSEQ multiplex PCR was the method, and the copy in TCRdb shows in-frame clones only, minus some. Of about 19,000 clones in the sample, about three fifths were seen once. There are 11 residues in the CDR3. The ends were cut back, 7 bases at V and 8 bases at J, with 9 bases in the middle. Per germline, CDR1 SNHLY and CDR2 FYNNEI. The clonotype comes from a human donor in good health. Specimen: Tregs from blood cultured with allogeneic cells. The V and J genes are TRBV2 and TRBJ2-1; D gene unclear. The CDR3 DNA sequence: TGTGCCAGCATCCTCAGTTATGAGCAGTTCTTC. Its protein product is CASILSYEQFF. The full variable domain, in which reference TRBV2 and TRBJ2-1 provide the parts outside the CDR3, is EPEVTQTPSHQVTQMGQEVILRCVPISNHLYFYWYRQILGQKVEFLVSFYNNEISEKSEIFDDQFSVERPDGSNFTLKIRSTKLEDSAMYFCASILSYEQFFGPGTRLTVL.